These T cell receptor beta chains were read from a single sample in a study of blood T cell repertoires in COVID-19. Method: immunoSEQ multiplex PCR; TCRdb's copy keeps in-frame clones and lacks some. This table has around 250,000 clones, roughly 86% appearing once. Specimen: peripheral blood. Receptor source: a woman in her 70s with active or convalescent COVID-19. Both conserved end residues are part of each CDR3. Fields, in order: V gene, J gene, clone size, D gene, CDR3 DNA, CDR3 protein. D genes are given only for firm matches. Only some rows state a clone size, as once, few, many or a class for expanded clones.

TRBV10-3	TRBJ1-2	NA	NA	TGTGCCATCAGTGAGTCAGGGGCAGGTGGCTACACCTTC	CAISESGAGGYTF
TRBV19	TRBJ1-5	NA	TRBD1	TGTGCCAGTTCTGTCTTCCCGACAGGGCGCTCCGAACAGCCCCAGCATTTT	CASSVFPTGRSEQPQHF
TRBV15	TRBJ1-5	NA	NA	TGTGCCACCAGCAGAGAGACCGGGAGAGATCAGCCCCAGCATTTT	CATSRETGRDQPQHF
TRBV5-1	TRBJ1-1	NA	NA	TGCGCCAGCAGCTTGGGACTGGGGACGGGGGGACTGGTTTTCTTT	CASSLGLGTGGLVFF
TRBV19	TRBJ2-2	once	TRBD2	TGTGCCAGTAGTAAAGCGGGGAAGCTAGACACCGGGGAGCTGTTTTTT	CASSKAGKLDTGELFF
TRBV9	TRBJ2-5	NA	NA	TGTGCCAGCAGCCTTGGGACTTTCCAAGAGACCCAGTACTTC	CASSLGTFQETQYF
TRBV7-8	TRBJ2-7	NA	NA	TGTGCCAGCAGCTTAGCGCGGGGCTACGAGCAGTACTTC	CASSLARGYEQYF
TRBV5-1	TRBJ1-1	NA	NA	TGCGCCAGCAGCGAAGGCGGGGGGCGGAGTGAAGCTTTCTTT	CASSEGGGRSEAFF
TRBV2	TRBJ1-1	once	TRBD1	TGTGCCAGCAGTGGCCAGGGGGGGAACACTGAAGCTTTCTTT	CASSGQGGNTEAFF
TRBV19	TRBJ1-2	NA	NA	TGTGCCAGTAGTATAGTGCGGAAGGGGGATGGCTACACCTTC	CASSIVRKGDGYTF
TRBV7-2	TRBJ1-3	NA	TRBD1	TGTGCCAGCACGACAGGGCTGTCTGGAAACACCATATATTTT	CASTTGLSGNTIYF
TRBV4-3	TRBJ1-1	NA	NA	TGCGCCAGCAGCCAAGATCCGAGGCCGAACACTGAAGCTTTCTTT	CASSQDPRPNTEAFF
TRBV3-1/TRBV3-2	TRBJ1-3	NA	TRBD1	TGTGCCAGCAGCCAAGAAGGGACAGGGGATAAAAACACCATATATTTT	CASSQEGTGDKNTIYF
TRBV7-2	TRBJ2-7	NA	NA	TGTGCCAGCAGCCGTGGGTCGGGTCTTACTAGGACCGAGCAGTACTTC	CASSRGSGLTRTEQYF
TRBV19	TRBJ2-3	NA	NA	TGTGCCAGTAGTAGGGGGCGCACAGATACGCAGTATTTT	CASSRGRTDTQYF
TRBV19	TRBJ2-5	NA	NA	TGTGCCAGTAGTTTGATTGCTAGCCAAGAGACCCAGTACTTC	CASSLIASQETQYF
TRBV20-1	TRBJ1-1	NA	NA	TGCAAGACAGTGATGAACACTGAAGCTTTCTTT	CKTVMNTEAFF
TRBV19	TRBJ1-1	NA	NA	TGTGCCAGTAGTATATCGCCAGGGATGAACACTGAAGCTTTCTTT	CASSISPGMNTEAFF
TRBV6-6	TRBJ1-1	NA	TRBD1	TGTGCCAGCAGTTACTTTGTAGGGACAGGGATCGAAGCTTTCTTT	CASSYFVGTGIEAFF
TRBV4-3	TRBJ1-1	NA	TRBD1	TGCGCCAGCAGCCAATCAGGGACAGCGAACACTGAAGCTTTCTTT	CASSQSGTANTEAFF
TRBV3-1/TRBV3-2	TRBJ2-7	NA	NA	TGTGCCAGCAGCCAATTAGGACAAGAAGGGTACGAGCAGTACTTC	CASSQLGQEGYEQYF
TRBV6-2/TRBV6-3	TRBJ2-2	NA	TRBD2	TGTGCCAGCAGTTACTCGAAACGGTTAGCGGGGTCCGGGGAGCTGTTTTTT	CASSYSKRLAGSGELFF
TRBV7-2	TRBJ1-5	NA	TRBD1	TGTGCCAGCAGCTTAGTGGGACAGTGGTATAGCAATCAGCCCCAGCATTTT	CASSLVGQWYSNQPQHF
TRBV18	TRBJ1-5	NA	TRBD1	TGTGCCAGCTCTACGGACAGGAATCAGCCCCAGCATTTT	CASSTDRNQPQHF
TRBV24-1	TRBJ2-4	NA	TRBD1	TGTGCCACCAGTGAAGGGACAGGAGATATCATTCAGTACTTC	CATSEGTGDIIQYF
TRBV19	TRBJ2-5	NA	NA	TGTGCCAGTAGTTGGACATCCCAAGAGACCCAGTACTTC	CASSWTSQETQYF
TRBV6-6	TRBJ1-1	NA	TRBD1	TGTGCCAGCAGTCTCACCTCCGGGACAGCCACTGAAGCTTTCTTT	CASSLTSGTATEAFF
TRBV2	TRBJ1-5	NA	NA	TGTGCCAGCAGCGGCCTTGGCGGCGCGACTCAGCCCCAGCATTTT	CASSGLGGATQPQHF
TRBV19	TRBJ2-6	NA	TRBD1	TGTGCCAGTAAGGGACAGGAGGGGGGTAGCTCTGGGGCCAACGTCCTGACTTTC	CASKGQEGGSSGANVLTF
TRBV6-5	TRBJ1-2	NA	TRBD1	TGTGCCAGCAGTTACATCGGGGACAGACAGCACACCTTC	CASSYIGDRQHTF
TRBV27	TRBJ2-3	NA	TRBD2	TGTGCCAGCAGTTTAGGGGCCAGAGGGGGACTAGGGGGAGATACGCAGTATTTT	CASSLGARGGLGGDTQYF
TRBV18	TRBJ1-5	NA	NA	TGTGCCAGCTCACCACCGGGGGGTAATCAGCCCCAGCATTTT	CASSPPGGNQPQHF
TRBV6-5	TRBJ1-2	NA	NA	TGTGCCAGCAGTTACTCGAGGGGGACCTTCTATGGCTACACCTTC	CASSYSRGTFYGYTF
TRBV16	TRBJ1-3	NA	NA	TGTGCCAGCAGCCAAGCCGGACAGCTCTCTGGAAACACCATATATTTT	CASSQAGQLSGNTIYF
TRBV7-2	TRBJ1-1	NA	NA	TGTGCCAGCAGTCCCCAGGATCTGAACACTGAAGCTTTCTTT	CASSPQDLNTEAFF
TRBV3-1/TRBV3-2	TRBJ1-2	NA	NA	TGTGCCAGCAGCCAAGGACGAAGCGGGGGCTACACCTTC	CASSQGRSGGYTF
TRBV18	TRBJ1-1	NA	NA	TGTGCCAGCTCACCACGGGAGGGGACTGTGGCTTTCTTT	CASSPREGTVAFF
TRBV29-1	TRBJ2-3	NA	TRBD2	TGCAGCCGGACGGGGGGGTTAACAGATACGCAGTATTTT	CSRTGGLTDTQYF
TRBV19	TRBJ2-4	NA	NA	TGTGCCAGTAGTATAAGGACGGGGCAGGGGCAAAACATTCAGTACTTC	CASSIRTGQGQNIQYF
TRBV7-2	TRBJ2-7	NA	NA	TGTGCCAGCAGCTTGGGAGCCTACGAGCAGTACTTC	CASSLGAYEQYF
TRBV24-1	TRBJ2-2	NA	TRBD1	TGTGCCACAGGGACAGGGTTCACCGGGGAGCTGTTTTTT	CATGTGFTGELFF
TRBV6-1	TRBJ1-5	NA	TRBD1	TGTGCCAGCAGATCCGGGACAGGGATAAATCAGCCCCAGCATTTT	CASRSGTGINQPQHF
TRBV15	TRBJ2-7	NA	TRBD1	TGTGCCACCAGCAGAGCAACAGGGGGCTCCTACGAGCAGTACTTC	CATSRATGGSYEQYF
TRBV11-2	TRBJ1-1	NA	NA	TGTGCCAGCACCCTACAGTCTGAAGCTTTCTTT	CASTLQSEAFF
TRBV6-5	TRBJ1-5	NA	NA	TGTGCCAGCAGCCTCACAGATAGCAATCAGCCCCAGCATTTT	CASSLTDSNQPQHF
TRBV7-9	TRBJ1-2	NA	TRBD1	TGTGCCAGCAGCTTAGATAGCTCACGGGACAGGAACCACTTC	CASSLDSSRDRNHF
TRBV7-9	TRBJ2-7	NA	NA	TGTGCCAGCAGACGACCCGAGGGAATCAAGCAGTACTTC	CASRRPEGIKQYF
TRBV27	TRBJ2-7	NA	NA	TGTGCCAGCAGTTTATCCGGCGGAGGGTACGAGCAGTACTTC	CASSLSGGGYEQYF
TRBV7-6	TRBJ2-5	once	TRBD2	TGTGCCAGCAGCTTATTCCTTAGCGGGGAAGAGACCCAGTACTTC	CASSLFLSGEETQYF
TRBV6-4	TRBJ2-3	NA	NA	TGTGCCAGCAGTGAGGACTATCAAGATACGCAGTATTTT	CASSEDYQDTQYF
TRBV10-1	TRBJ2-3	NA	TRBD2	TGCGCCAGCAGTGAGTCTAGCGGGGCGCAGTATTTT	CASSESSGAQYF
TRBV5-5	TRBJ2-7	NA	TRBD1	TGTGCCAGCAGCTTCGGACAGGGGACCTGGGAGCAGTACTTC	CASSFGQGTWEQYF
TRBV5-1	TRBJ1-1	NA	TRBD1	TGCGCCAGCAGCTCGGACAGGGGGCAAGGCACTGAAGCTTTCTTT	CASSSDRGQGTEAFF
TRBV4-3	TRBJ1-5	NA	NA	TGCGCCAGCAGCCAAGATCGGGTTCAGCCCCAGCATTTT	CASSQDRVQPQHF
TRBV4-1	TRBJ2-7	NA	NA	TGCGCCAGCAGCCAAGTGGCCTTATCCTACGAGCAGTACTTC	CASSQVALSYEQYF